One sample yielded the 28 T cell receptor beta chains listed below, sequenced in a study of blood T cells in healthy people across ages (dated by TCRdb to 2013 to 2016). The library was produced with 5' RACE. TCRdb lists the instrument as Illumina HiSeq 2500. The second PCR ran for roughly 7 to 11 cycles and used a J-beta primer mix along with a sample-barcoded 5' primer. TCRdb reprocessed the public reads (quality trimming at Q25 with fastp, clone calling with MiXCR) and kept in-frame beta chains. Identical CDR3 protein sequences are pooled into one entry, listed with their most common genes and DNA. The sample table contains 700,000 to 950,000 distinct CDR3 sequences; only one count was recorded for 35% to 45% of them. The ten biggest clones cover 20% to 25% of the sample. The sample comprised blood. These receptors originate from a woman in her sixties in good health.

This clonotype was found many times. The genes are TRBV12-3 or TRBV12-4 and TRBJ2-3; 10 nucleotides agree with TRBD2. The V segment lost 7 bases and the J segment 2 bases; nucleotides outside the gene matches: 18. There are 19 residues in the CDR3. The CDR3, as DNA: TGTGCCAGCACCTTCGTACGGACTAGCGGAGGGGGTTTCACAGATACGCAGTATTTT. This translates into CASTFVRTSGGGFTDTQYF.

The rearrangement uses TRBV5-1 and TRBJ2-5, with 8 bases identical to TRBD2. Germline CDR1 SGHRS, CDR2 YFSETQ. The V and J ends lost 0 bases and 1 base, in that order; junction bases with no gene match: 5. The CDR3 is 16 amino acids. The CDR3 DNA reads TGCGCCAGCAGCTTGGATTCGGGGGGGCTCCAAGAGACCCAGTACTTC. As protein: CASSLDSGGLQETQYF.

This clonotype showed up many times. The J gene is TRBJ2-7, the V gene TRBV15; D ambiguous. CDR1 is LNHNV, CDR2 YYDKDF, per germline (reference sequence). The CDR3 is 14 residues long. V lost 3 bases and J lost 4, with 13 bases in between. The CDR3 DNA is TGTGCCACCAGCAGCACCCTTATCCCGTACGAGCAGTACTTC. This encodes CATSSTLIPYEQYF.

CDR3 residues: CASSVGGRRYEQYF. For the CDR3, the DNA is TGCGCCAGCAGCGTGGGCGGACGGAGATACGAGCAGTACTTC. The rearrangement links TRBV5-1 to TRBJ2-7; D call uncertain. Germline values: CDR1 SGHRS, CDR2 YFSETQ. The CDR3 sequence is 14 residues long. V shed 4 bases and J shed 4 bases, with 15 bases lying between them.

This clonotype appeared a few times. The chain combines TRBV7-6 with TRBJ1-2, with a tentative D call TRBD1 (6 bases). Per the germline V gene, CDR1 is SGHVS and CDR2 is FNYEAQ. V was shortened by 3 bases and J by 4 bases, with 12 bases between the two germline ends. The CDR3 totals 14 residues. The CDR3: CASSFGGTGYGYTF. The CDR3 bases are TGTGCCAGCAGCTTCGGGGGCACTGGCTATGGCTACACCTTC. Together with reference TRBV7-6 and TRBJ1-2, the CDR3 gives the full variable domain: GAGVSQSPRYKVTKRGQDVALRCDPISGHVSLYWYRQALGQGPEFLTYFNYEAQQDKSGLPNDRFSAERPEGSISTLTIQRTEQRDSAMYRCASSFGGTGYGYTFGSGTRLTVV.

This chain links TRBV11-2 with TRBJ2-1; 8 positions agree with TRBD2. The CDR3 spans 15 residues. V lost 4 bases, J lost 4 bases, and 6 bases stayed unmatched. CDR1 is SGHAT and CDR2 is FQNNGV in the germline V gene. CDR3 DNA sequence: TGTGCCAGCAGCTCCCCTCGCGGGAGGTACAATGAGCAGTTCTTC. Translated: CASSSPRGRYNEQFF.

This clonotype has a handful of counts. Germline and junction disagree at one end, which may indicate a read error. The chain links TRBV3-1 to TRBJ2-3; 9 positions match TRBD2. Germline V gives CDR1 LGHDT, CDR2 YNNKEL (reference sequence). The CDR3 sequence is 15 residues long. The CDR3 DNA is TGTGCCAGCAGCCTGGGACTAGCCCTCACAGATGCGCAGTATTTT. Its protein product is CASSLGLALTDAQYF.

Concerning this clonotype: A much larger clone sits a single nucleotide away, making a read error possible. The V gene is TRBV6-5, the J gene TRBJ2-3, with D uncertain. In germline, CDR1 is MNHEY, CDR2 SVGAGI. Trimming stripped 6 bases from V and 0 bases from J, with 7 bases between. The CDR3 length is 13 residues. The DNA for the CDR3 is TGTGCCAGCAGCCACCCTAGCACAGATACGCAGTATTTT. Its translation is CASSHPSTDTQYF.

The chain joins TRBV6-2 or TRBV6-3 to TRBJ1-1; tentatively, D is TRBD1 (6 bases). The ends were cut back, 3 bases at V and 4 bases at J, with 15 bases in the middle. From germline, CDR1 is MNHEY and CDR2 SVGEGT. CDR3 length: 15 amino acids. CDR3 in DNA: TGTGCCAGCAGTTATACCCCGGGGGGCGGCACTGAAGCTTTCTTT. Translating it yields CASSYTPGGGTEAFF.

V gene TRBV12-3 or TRBV12-4 combines with J gene TRBJ2-5; 11 nucleotides align to TRBD2. The trim removed 7 bases at V and 11 bases at J, leaving 12 bases unmatched. The CDR3 runs 14 residues. The CDR3 region has the DNA TGTGCCAGCACCCCTAGCGGGGGGCTGGGTGAGCAGTACTTC. Its protein product is CASTPSGGLGEQYF.

This clonotype was observed many times. The rearrangement links TRBV5-1 to TRBJ2-3; D unclear. There are 12 residues in the CDR3. V lost 1 base to trimming and J lost 4 bases, with 4 bases between them. Germline V gene lookup returns CDR1 SGHRS and CDR2 YFSETQ. The CDR3 reads CASSLHSDTQYF. The DNA for the CDR3 is TGCGCCAGCAGCTTGCACTCAGATACGCAGTATTTT. Together with reference TRBV5-1 and TRBJ2-3, the CDR3 gives the full variable domain: KAGVTQTPRYLIKTRGQQVTLSCSPISGHRSVSWYQQTPGQGLQFLFEYFSETQRNKGNFPGRFSGRQFSNSRSEMNVSTLELGDSALYLCASSLHSDTQYFGPGTRLTVL.

As regards this clonotype: An end of the junction differs from the germline gene, which may be a read error. This chain connects TRBV14 to TRBJ2-1, with TRBD1 as a possible D gene (6 bases). Germline V gene data show CDR1 as SGHDN and CDR2 as FVKESK. The CDR3 has 15 amino acids. The CDR3 here is CASGHSTGSYNEQFF. In DNA, the CDR3 is TGTGCCAGCGGCCATAGCACAGGGTCCTACAATGAGCAGTTCTTC.

V usage is TRBV6-6 and J usage is TRBJ1-2; 10 nucleotides align to TRBD1. Germline CDR1 and CDR2: MNHNY and SVGAGI (reference sequence). The trim removed 0 bases at V and 5 bases at J, leaving 6 bases unmatched. This CDR3 comprises 16 residues. The CDR3 here is CASSYSPGQGRYGYTF. DNA of the CDR3: TGTGCCAGCAGTTACTCCCCGGGACAGGGGCGGTATGGCTACACCTTC.

The CDR3 DNA follows: TGTGCCAGCAGTCTCAGCAGTGAAGATGGGCAGTACTTC. Translation gives CASSLSSEDGQYF. The chain links TRBV12-3 or TRBV12-4 to TRBJ2-5; D not resolved. Trimming took off 5 bases at V and 11 bases at J, with 18 bases between the two ends. The CDR3 has 13 residues.

V usage is TRBV7-3 and J usage is TRBJ2-3; 9 positions agree with TRBD2. CDR3 size: 14 residues. Germline V gene sequence: CDR1 SGHTA, CDR2 FQGTGA. The ends lost 4 bases at V and 8 bases at J; junction bases unmatched: 7. The CDR3 is CASSSHSSGVTQYF. In nucleotides, the CDR3 is TGTGCCAGCAGCTCACACTCTAGCGGGGTTACGCAGTATTTT.

In its sample, this clonotype was seen a few times. The J gene is TRBJ2-7, the V gene TRBV20-1; TRBD1 aligns across 8 bases. Germline CDR1 DFQATT, CDR2 SNEGSKA (reference sequence). After removal of 2 bases from V and 5 bases from J, the junction contained 2 bases not matched to a gene. The CDR3 covers 12 residues. CDR3 DNA sequence: TGCAGTGCTAGACAGGGGGCCGACGAGCAGTACTTC. Amino acids: CSARQGADEQYF.

J is TRBJ1-2 and V is TRBV6-5, with D perhaps TRBD1 (6 bases). The V and J ends lost 6 bases and 2 bases respectively, with 10 bases between them. CDR1 is MNHEY, CDR2 SVGAGI, per germline. This CDR3 comprises 13 residues. CDR3 DNA sequence: TGTGCCAGCAGCACAGGGCCGAACTATGGCTACACCTTC. Translating gives CASSTGPNYGYTF.

The chain links TRBV6-1 to TRBJ2-1; the match to TRBD2 covers 15 bases. The CDR3 loop spans 18 amino acids. The junction had 6 bases not matched to a gene; V was cut back by 6 bases and J by 0 bases. CDR1 and CDR2 from the germline V gene are MNHNS and SASEGT. The CDR3: CASRGTSGRWSSYNEQFF. CDR3 DNA: TGTGCCAGCAGGGGGACTAGCGGGAGGTGGAGCTCCTACAATGAGCAGTTCTTC.

The chain carries TRBV28 and TRBJ1-5; D is perhaps TRBD1 (5 bases). Between the trimmed V and J ends, which lost 1 base and 4 bases, there was a span of 17 bases. The V gene's germline CDR1 is MDHEN and CDR2 SYDVKM. The CDR3 has 17 residues. The CDR3 region has the DNA TGTGCCAGCAGTTTATCTTCAAGGGGAGGCAAAAATCAGCCCCAGCATTTT. Protein sequence: CASSLSSRGGKNQPQHF.

The rearrangement uses TRBV3-1 and TRBJ1-2, with 8 bases identical to TRBD1. This CDR3 has 15 residues. The V and J ends lost 3 bases and 5 bases, in that order; junction bases with no gene match: 8. Looked up from germline, CDR1 is LGHDT and CDR2 is YNNKEL (reference sequence). CDR3 sequence reads: CASSQGLTGDYGYTF. CDR3 nucleotides: TGTGCCAGCAGCCAGGGACTGACAGGGGATTATGGCTACACCTTC. Filled out from reference TRBV3-1 and TRBJ1-2, the complete variable domain reads DTAVSQTPKYLVTQMGNDKSIKCEQNLGHDTMYWYKQDSKKFLKIMFSYNNKELIINETVPNRFSPKSPDKAHLNLHINSLELGDSAVYFCASSQGLTGDYGYTFGSGTRLTVV.

This clonotype came up a few times. The rearrangement joins TRBV9 to TRBJ2-1, with 9 bases fitting TRBD2. Looked up from germline, CDR1 is SGDLS and CDR2 is YYNGEE. This CDR3 contains 14 residues. Unmatched junction bases numbered 4, after V lost 2 bases and J lost 7 bases. The CDR3 DNA reads as TGTGCCAGCAGCGTTGATAGCGGGGGTAATGAGCAGTTCTTC. Its protein is CASSVDSGGNEQFF.

V is TRBV6-5 and J is TRBJ1-2, with 8 bases that match TRBD1. The CDR3 spans 16 residues. The V segment lost 5 bases and the J segment 1 base; nucleotides outside the gene matches: 9. Germline assignment: CDR1 MNHEY and CDR2 SVGAGI. The CDR3 DNA sequence: TGTGCCAGCAGTCGACGGGGGACAGGAAATAACTATGGCTACACCTTC. It specifies CASSRRGTGNNYGYTF.

This clonotype appeared a single time. Its ends do not fully match the called genes, so a read error is possible. The CDR3, as DNA: TGTGTCAGCAGCCCGACAGGGGGCGAACTGAGACCTGATGAGCAGTTCTTC. This codes for CVSSPTGGELRPDEQFF. V gene TRBV7-2 combines with J gene TRBJ2-1; 10 nucleotides line up with TRBD1. From germline, CDR1 is SGHTA and CDR2 FQGNSA. The CDR3 has 17 amino acids. Full variable domain (remainder filled in from reference TRBV7-2 and TRBJ2-1): GAGVSQSPSNKVTEKGKDVELRCDPISGHTALYWYRQSLGQGLEFLIYFQGNSAPDKSGLPSDRFSAERTGGSVSTLTIQRTQQEDSAVYLCVSSPTGGELRPDEQFFGPGTRLTVL.

This chain uses TRBV5-1 with TRBJ2-7, with a possible D match to TRBD1 (5 bases). The CDR3 totals 16 residues. Between the trimmed V and J ends, which lost 6 bases and 3 bases, there was a span of 22 bases. Germline V gene sequence: CDR1 SGHRS, CDR2 YFSETQ. This CDR3 is CASTFGARADYYEQYF. The DNA for the CDR3 is TGCGCCAGCACCTTTGGGGCCCGAGCAGATTACTACGAGCAGTACTTC.

The CDR3 DNA sequence: TGTGCCAGCAGCCAAGAGGGATTTCCTAGCACAGATACGCAGTATTTT. Its translation is CASSQEGFPSTDTQYF. The V call is TRBV6-4, the J call TRBJ2-3; TRBD2 might be the D (5 bases). The germline CDR1 and CDR2 sequences are MRHNA and SNTAGT. The V end lost 6 bases, the J end lost 0 bases, and 16 bases lay between the germline ends. The CDR3 has 16 residues.

This clonotype occurred a few times. This chain connects TRBV7-8 to TRBJ2-5; 11 bases are a match to TRBD2. Trimming removed 5 bases from V and 9 bases from J; junction bases left unmatched: 17. This CDR3 spans 17 amino acids. In germline, CDR1 is SGHVS, CDR2 FQNEAQ. CDR3 bases: TGTGCCAGCAGCCAGGAGACGACTAGCGGGACAACAGGCGCCCAGTACTTC. It yields the protein CASSQETTSGTTGAQYF.

The table lists this clonotype with a few counts. This rearrangement joins TRBV7-2 to TRBJ1-4, with D tentatively TRBD1 (5 bases). This CDR3 has 14 residues. Trimming removed 5 bases at V and 8 bases at J, with 15 bases between. Germline V gives CDR1 SGHTA, CDR2 FQGNSA. CDR3: CASSPSGPGEKLFF. The DNA of the CDR3 is TGTGCCAGCAGCCCATCGGGGCCCGGGGAAAAACTGTTTTTT.

This chain links TRBV5-5 with TRBJ1-3, with 7 nucleotides matching TRBD1. The CDR3 spans 16 residues. CDR1 is SGHKS, CDR2 YYEKEE, per germline (reference sequence). The trim removed 3 bases at V and 0 bases at J, leaving 6 bases unmatched. The CDR3 reads CASSWGQTVSGNTIYF. The CDR3 DNA is TGTGCCAGCAGCTGGGGACAGACGGTCTCTGGAAACACCATATATTTT.